This entry lists 11 T cell receptor beta chains sequenced from one sample in a study of CD8 T cells in ankylosing spondylitis. TCRdb re-analysed the 5' RACE reads in MiXCR, keeping a single row per CDR3 protein. The sample lists 380,000 or so distinct CDR3 sequences, 20% to 25% occurring once. The specimen sequenced was blood, either unsorted or a sorted T cell fraction (not recorded which). Receptors were obtained from a male donor with ankylosing spondylitis or in good health (not recorded which).

V gene TRBV12-3 or TRBV12-4 combines with J gene TRBJ2-3; no clear D gene. V was shortened by 3 bases and J by 4 bases, with 5 bases between the two germline ends. The CDR3 totals 12 residues. In DNA form, the CDR3 reads TGTGCCAGCAGTTTTATCCCAGATACGCAGTATTTT. Translated, it gives CASSFIPDTQYF.

This clonotype was observed at least ten times. The gene calls are TRBV6-5 and TRBJ1-1, with 11 bases matching TRBD1. This CDR3 region has 13 residues. Germline V CDR1 and CDR2: MNHEY, SVGAGI. V dropped 2 bases and J dropped 10; count of bases not matched to a gene: 3. CDR3 DNA: TGTGCCAGCAGTTACGGGACAGGGGGTCGAGCTTTCTTT. Its translation: CASSYGTGGRAFF.

The rearrangement joins TRBV7-9 to TRBJ2-7; D is ambiguous. Germline V gene lookup returns CDR1 SEHNR and CDR2 FQNEAQ (reference sequence). The CDR3 totals 14 residues. Trimming pared 5 bases from V and 1 base from J, leaving 12 bases between. CDR3 nucleotide sequence: TGTGCCAGCAGCCCCCTCTCGGGTTCCTACGAGCAGTACTTC. Amino acids: CASSPLSGSYEQYF.

The rearrangement joins TRBV7-3 to TRBJ2-1, with 7 bases aligning to TRBD2. Trimming took 2 bases from V and 4 from J; bases not matched to a gene: 5. Germline lookup yields CDR1 SGHTA and CDR2 FQGTGA. This CDR3 is built from 15 residues. CDR3 sequence: CASSLGGGQYNEQFF. CDR3 nucleotide sequence: TGTGCCAGCAGCTTAGGGGGGGGTCAATACAATGAGCAGTTCTTC.

This sequence joins TRBV2 and TRBJ2-1; 7 bases are shared with TRBD2. The CDR3 consists of 11 residues. Unmatched junction bases numbered 5, after V lost 10 bases and J lost 8 bases. The V gene's germline CDR1 is SNHLY and CDR2 FYNNEI. In nucleotides, the CDR3 is TGTGCCATCCCTGGGGGGGATGAGCAGTTCTTC. Translated: CAIPGGDEQFF.

This clonotype has just a few counts. This chain connects TRBV5-1 to TRBJ2-1, with 9 bases identical to TRBD1. J lost 2 bases, V lost 8 bases, and 8 bases had no gene match. CDR3 length: 15 residues. CDR1 is SGHRS and CDR2 is YFSETQ in the germline V gene. CDR3 in DNA: TGCGCCAGTAGAGAGGGGACAGGGACCTACAATGAGCAGTTCTTC. This gives the protein CASREGTGTYNEQFF.

At least ten counts were recorded for this clonotype. The genes are TRBV15 and TRBJ2-7; maybe TRBD2 (6 bases). The CDR3 length is 12 residues. Germline lookup yields CDR1 LNHNV and CDR2 YYDKDF (reference sequence). Trimming cost V 6 bases and J 4 bases, with 10 bases left between them. CDR3 in amino acids: CATSSSGYEQYF. CDR3 coding DNA: TGTGCCACCAGTTCGAGCGGGTACGAGCAGTACTTC.

Only one count was recorded for this clonotype. This chain uses TRBV19 with TRBJ2-7, with a possible D match to TRBD1 (5 bases). CDR1 and CDR2 from the germline V gene are LNHDA and SQIVND (reference sequence). The CDR3 runs to 13 residues. The ends were cut back, 1 base at V and 4 bases at J, with 8 bases in the middle. Written as DNA, the CDR3 is TGTGCCAGTAGTATAGGGGCAGGGTACGAGCAGTACTTC. It translates to CASSIGAGYEQYF.

The chain is built from TRBV9 and TRBJ2-5; no clear D. Trimming removed 5 bases at V and 5 bases at J, with 19 bases between. The CDR3 is 15 amino acids. Germline loops: CDR1 SGDLS, CDR2 YYNGEE. The CDR3 DNA sequence: TGTGCCAGCAGTGCCCAGCGAATGGGTGTTGAGACCCAGTACTTC. Its translation: CASSAQRMGVETQYF.

This clonotype was recorded a few times. The chain employs TRBV4-1 and TRBJ2-1; no firm D call. The length of the CDR3 is 12 residues. The germline gives CDR1 MGHRA, CDR2 YSYEKL. V shed 0 bases and J shed 8 bases, with 5 bases lying between them. CDR3: CASSQDWDEQFF. The CDR3 coding sequence is TGCGCCAGCAGCCAAGATTGGGATGAGCAGTTCTTC.

The chain combines TRBV28 with TRBJ2-7, with 7 positions matching TRBD1. In germline, CDR1 is MDHEN, CDR2 SYDVKM. With 6 bases clipped from V and 3 bases from J, the junction kept 11 bases outside the gene matches. This CDR3 comprises 15 residues. The CDR3: CASSPEPGQNYEQYF. The CDR3 DNA is TGTGCCAGCAGCCCGGAGCCGGGACAGAACTACGAGCAGTACTTC. The variable domain in full, completed from reference TRBV28 and TRBJ2-7, reads DVKVTQSSRYLVKRTGEKVFLECVQDMDHENMFWYRQDPGLGLRLIYFSYDVKMKEKGDIPEGYSVSREKKERFSLILESASTNQTSMYLCASSPEPGQNYEQYFGPGTRLTVT.